These 9 T cell receptor beta chains share one sample of origin, sequenced in a study of cytomegalovirus exposure and HLA in healthy donors. Measured with immunoSEQ multiplex PCR; TCRdb has only the in-frame clones, and not every one. The sample shows around 93,000 clones, 85% of them seen only once. Sample: PBMCs. Every receptor here comes from a man younger than 30 in good health and CMV-seropositive.

The rearrangement uses TRBV29-1 and TRBJ1-2; 11 bases are shared with TRBD1. J gave up 7 bases and V 0 bases, and 7 bases lay outside the gene matches. In germline, CDR1 is SQVTM, CDR2 ANQGSEA. The CDR3 length is 15 residues. CDR3 bases: TGCAGCGTTGAAGATCTTTGGACAGGGGGCTCTGGCTACACCTTC. This codes for CSVEDLWTGGSGYTF.

J is TRBJ2-1 and V is TRBV7-3, with 7 bases that match TRBD1. The length of the CDR3 is 14 residues. CDR1 is SGHTA and CDR2 is FQGTGA in the germline V gene. Losses at the gene ends were 5 bases for V and 8 bases for J; bases not matched to a gene: 9. This CDR3 reads CASSTRGLRDEQFF. CDR3 in DNA: TGTGCCAGCAGCACTAGGGGGCTGAGGGATGAGCAGTTCTTC.

The chain couples TRBV19 to TRBJ2-3, with D possibly being TRBD2 (6 bases). Germline V gene sequence: CDR1 LNHDA, CDR2 SQIVND (reference sequence). The CDR3 loop spans 14 amino acids. The V and J ends lost 9 bases and 2 bases respectively, with 15 bases between them. In nucleotides, the CDR3 is TGTGCCAGCCAGTTCGGAGGGGACACAGATACGCAGTATTTT. The encoded protein is CASQFGGDTDTQYF.

V gene TRBV13 combines with J gene TRBJ2-1; tentatively, D is TRBD2 (5 bases). Germline V gene lookup returns CDR1 PRHDT and CDR2 FYEKMQ (reference sequence). V lost 9 bases and J 3 bases, leaving 18 bases between the germline ends. CDR3 size: 15 residues. This CDR3 reads CASHAPGFDYNEQFF. CDR3 sequence (DNA): TGTGCCAGTCATGCCCCGGGGTTTGACTACAATGAGCAGTTCTTC.

The chain carries TRBV5-1 and TRBJ1-1; D gene ambiguous. The germline V gene encodes CDR1 SGHRS and CDR2 YFSETQ. The CDR3 loop spans 15 amino acids. The V end was cut by 0 bases, the J end by 1 base, with 10 bases between. CDR3 DNA sequence: TGCGCCAGCAGCTTGGGCCAGCGGAAGAACACTGAAGCTTTCTTT. The encoded protein is CASSLGQRKNTEAFF.

V gene TRBV5-8 combines with J gene TRBJ1-4; the match to TRBD1 covers 7 bases. The CDR3 covers 14 residues. With 4 bases clipped from V and 5 bases from J, the junction kept 5 bases outside the gene matches. Per germline, CDR1 SGHTS and CDR2 YDEGEE. The CDR3 DNA reads TGTGCCAGCAGCACGGGACAGACAAATGAAAAACTGTTTTTT. Translated, it gives CASSTGQTNEKLFF.

The chain links TRBV30 to TRBJ2-5; weak D call: TRBD1 (6 bases). V lost 2 bases, J lost 7 bases, and 14 bases lay in between. In germline, CDR1 is GTSNPN, CDR2 SVGIG (reference sequence). The CDR3 contains 13 residues. The CDR3 here is CAWSTGYYSTQYF. CDR3 sequence (DNA): TGTGCCTGGAGTACAGGGTATTACTCGACCCAGTACTTC. Using reference TRBV30 and TRBJ2-5 for the parts outside the CDR3, the full variable domain is SQTIHQWPATLVQPVGSPLSLECTVEGTSNPNLYWYRQAAGRGLQLLFYSVGIGQISSEVPQNLSASRPQDRQFILSSKKLLLSDSGFYLCAWSTGYYSTQYFGPGTRLLVL.

The V gene is TRBV5-4, the J gene TRBJ2-7; 8 nucleotides line up with TRBD2. With V trimmed by 4 bases and J by 4 bases, 1 base remained unmatched. The CDR3 extends over 12 amino acids. CDR1 and CDR2 from the germline V gene are SGHNT and YYREEE (reference sequence). The CDR3 loop is CASSTGGYEQYF. The CDR3 coding sequence is TGTGCCAGCAGCACGGGAGGGTACGAGCAGTACTTC.

This sequence joins TRBV4-1 and TRBJ2-5; weak D call: TRBD2 (5 bases). This CDR3 is 14 amino acids long. CDR1 and CDR2 (germline): MGHRA, YSYEKL. With 0 bases removed from V and 0 bases from J, the gap between germline ends came to 5 bases. The CDR3 loop is CASSQEGDQETQYF. CDR3 coding DNA: TGCGCCAGCAGCCAAGAGGGAGACCAAGAGACCCAGTACTTC.